Sequencing of this TCR beta chain was carried out in a study of blood T cell repertoires in COVID-19. Study-wide background: Nucleic acid was either cDNA or gDNA, and it came from T cells, B-cell-depleted T cells, or PBMCs.

This CDR3 contains 15 residues. Trimming removed 5 bases from V and 4 bases from J, with 17 bases in between. Per germline, CDR1 SGHRS and CDR2 YFSETQ. Authors' data handling: Estimation of nucleated cell counts relied on the amplification of reference gene primers. The protocol was immunoSEQ multiplex PCR, while the TCRdb copy is restricted to in-frame clones and leaves out a portion. V and J calls and clone size are copied from that table; D and trimming were computed from the DNA. The sample includes 350,000 to 450,000 clones, around 87% of them seen just once. This clone has only one observation. This chain uses TRBV5-1 with TRBJ2-3; D gene unclear. This sequence was found in a human donor in a cohort sampled during active COVID-19. The specimen sequenced was peripheral blood. The CDR3 region is CASSVESSSADTQYF. CDR3 DNA: TGCGCCAGCAGTGTCGAATCAAGTAGTGCAGATACGCAGTATTTT.